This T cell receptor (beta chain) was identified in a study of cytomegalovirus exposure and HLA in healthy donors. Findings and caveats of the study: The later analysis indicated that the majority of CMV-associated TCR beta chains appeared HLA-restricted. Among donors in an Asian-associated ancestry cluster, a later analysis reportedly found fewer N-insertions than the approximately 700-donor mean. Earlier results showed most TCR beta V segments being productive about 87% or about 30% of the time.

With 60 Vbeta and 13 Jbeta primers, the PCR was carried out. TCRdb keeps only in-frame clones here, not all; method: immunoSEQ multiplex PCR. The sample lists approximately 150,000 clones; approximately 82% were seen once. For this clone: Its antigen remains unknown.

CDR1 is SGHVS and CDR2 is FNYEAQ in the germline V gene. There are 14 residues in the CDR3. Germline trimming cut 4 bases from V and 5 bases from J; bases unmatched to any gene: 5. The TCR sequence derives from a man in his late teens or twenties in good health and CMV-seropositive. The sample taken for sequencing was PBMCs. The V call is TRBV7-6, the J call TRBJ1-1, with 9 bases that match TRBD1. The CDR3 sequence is CASSSPGQGTEAFF. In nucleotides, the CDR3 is TGTGCCAGCAGCTCCCCTGGACAGGGGACTGAAGCTTTCTTT.